These T cell receptor beta chains were read from a single sample in a study of control samples from healthy donors and cancer patients. Sequencing was performed with immunoSEQ multiplex PCR; in TCRdb, only in-frame clones are kept and a portion is missing. The repertoire consists of 130,000 or so clones, with over 75% occurring once and the leading ten covering under 3%. Specimen: blood. These receptors originate from a man aged 35 to 55 in good health. CDR3s include the opening cysteine and the closing phenylalanine or tryptophan. The D gene is left open where the match is weak. Rows give clone size only sometimes, using once, few, many, or a class for an expanded clone.

size	V	D	J	DNA	CDR3
once	TRBV27	-	TRBJ2-3	TGTGCCACCAAAAAGAGAACAGGGGGACTAGGAAGCACAGATACGCAGTATTTT	CATKKRTGGLGSTDTQYF
few	TRBV10-3	-	TRBJ2-2	TGTGCCATCAGTGTTAACACCGGGGAGCTGTTTTTT	CAISVNTGELFF
-	TRBV5-1	-	TRBJ1-3	TGCGCCAGCAGCTGGGGAGGGCTTCAAACTAGCTCTGGAAACACCATATATTTT	CASSWGGLQTSSGNTIYF
-	TRBV7-9	TRBD2	TRBJ2-3	TGTGCCAGCAGCTTAGCGCGTACTAGCGGGTACAGCACAGATACGCAGTATTTT	CASSLARTSGYSTDTQYF
-	TRBV9	-	TRBJ2-3	TGTGCCAGCAGCGTAGAGGGGGGGCTTATCACAGATACGCAGTATTTT	CASSVEGGLITDTQYF
-	TRBV10-1	-	TRBJ1-1	TGCGCCAGCAGTTTATGGGGTACCACTGAAGCTTTCTTT	CASSLWGTTEAFF
-	TRBV13	-	TRBJ2-1	TGTGCCAGCAGCTTATTCAGGGCGGTTGAGCAGTTCTTC	CASSLFRAVEQFF
-	TRBV7-2	TRBD1	TRBJ1-1	TGTGCCAGTAGCTTAGAAGCAACCGGGACAGGGGGTCGAGCTTTCTTT	CASSLEATGTGGRAFF
-	TRBV6-6	-	TRBJ2-1	TGTGCCAGCACTGGAGGGAAGCAGCAGTTCTTC	CASTGGKQQFF
-	TRBV7-2	-	TRBJ2-3	TGTGCCAGCAGCCGTACCCCAGGGTCTCCCACAGATACGCAGTATTTT	CASSRTPGSPTDTQYF
-	TRBV4-1	-	TRBJ2-1	TGCGCCAGCAGCCAAGGGCGGCTCAATGAGCAGTTCTTC	CASSQGRLNEQFF
-	TRBV6-4	-	TRBJ1-5	TGTGCCAGCAGTGAACAGCCTAATCAGCCCCAGCATTTT	CASSEQPNQPQHF
-	TRBV5-8	-	TRBJ2-3	TGTGCCAGCAGCTTGGGGCAGGGTTCAGATACGCAGTATTTT	CASSLGQGSDTQYF
-	TRBV2	TRBD1	TRBJ1-4	TGTGCCAGCAGTCGTGACAGGGGAGAAGAAAAACTGTTTTTT	CASSRDRGEEKLFF
-	TRBV28	-	TRBJ1-5	TGTGCCAGCGGATCCGATGGGTCCCAGCATTTT	CASGSDGSQHF
-	TRBV2	TRBD1	TRBJ1-3	TGTGCCAGCAGTGAAGCCCCGATAGGAAGGGGGCTGGGTGGAAACACCATATATTTT	CASSEAPIGRGLGGNTIYF
-	TRBV18	TRBD1	TRBJ2-7	TGTGCCAGCTCACTCGGACAGGGGGACAGTCCCTACGAGCAGTACTTC	CASSLGQGDSPYEQYF
once	TRBV24-1	TRBD1	TRBJ1-2	TGTGCCACCAGTGACCCAGGGACAGGGGCTCACTATGGCTACACCTTC	CATSDPGTGAHYGYTF
-	TRBV11-2	-	TRBJ2-1	TGTGCCAGCAGCTTAGATACAGCAAACCCCTACAATGAGCAGTTCTTC	CASSLDTANPYNEQFF
-	TRBV3-1/TRBV3-2	-	TRBJ2-7	TGTGCCAGCAGCCTTAGGGGGGTTTCCTACGAGCAGTACTTC	CASSLRGVSYEQYF
-	TRBV30	-	TRBJ1-2	TGTGCCTGGAAAGACTCCCACTATGGCTACACCTTC	CAWKDSHYGYTF
-	TRBV5-1	-	TRBJ1-5	TGCGCCAGCAGCTTGGAGGCTCGCGTATATAGCAATCAGCCCCAGCATTTT	CASSLEARVYSNQPQHF
-	TRBV18	-	TRBJ1-3	TGTGCCAGCTCACCACCCTACAGTGGAAACACCATATATTTT	CASSPPYSGNTIYF
-	TRBV7-9	-	TRBJ2-7	TGTGCCAGCAGCTTTGCAGAGGGCTACGAGCAGTACTTC	CASSFAEGYEQYF
-	TRBV6-1	-	TRBJ2-7	TGTGCCAGCAGTGAATATCCTTCCGAGCAGTACTTC	CASSEYPSEQYF
-	TRBV7-6	-	TRBJ2-1	TGTGCCAGCAGCCCCGGACAGCCCTACAATGAGCAGTTCTTC	CASSPGQPYNEQFF
-	TRBV18	TRBD2	TRBJ2-7	TGTGCCAGCTCACGCCCGGGGAGGGTCGAGCAGTACTTC	CASSRPGRVEQYF
few	TRBV27	TRBD2	TRBJ2-5	TGTGCCAGCAACCGCCGGGGGGTTCAAGAGACCCAGTACTTC	CASNRRGVQETQYF
-	TRBV10-2	-	TRBJ1-2	TGCGCCAGCATGGGGGGGGCCTATGGCTACACCTTC	CASMGGAYGYTF
-	TRBV28	-	TRBJ2-3	TGTGCCAGCACCCCCGGACGAATAAATACGCAGTTTTTT	CASTPGRINTQFF
-	TRBV3-1/TRBV3-2	-	TRBJ1-1	TGTGCCAGCAGCCAAGATTGGAGGGGTATGGGTTCGGACACTGAAGCTTTCTTT	CASSQDWRGMGSDTEAFF
-	TRBV4-1	-	TRBJ2-7	TGCGCCAGCAGCCAAGATTACAGGGAAGCGTACGAGCAGTACTTC	CASSQDYREAYEQYF
once	TRBV5-8	-	TRBJ2-7	TGTGCGGGGACGGGGGCGTACGGGCAGTACTTC	CAGTGAYGQYF
-	TRBV30	TRBD2	TRBJ2-3	TGTGCCTGGAGTGTGTATAGCGGGGGGCAGTATTTT	CAWSVYSGGQYF
-	TRBV29-1	-	TRBJ2-5	TGCAGCGTTGAAAGTTTCGTTGGGGGCCGAGAGACCCAGTACTTC	CSVESFVGGRETQYF
-	TRBV6-6	-	TRBJ2-5	TGTGCCAGCAGTTCACTCCAAGAGGCCCAGTACTTC	CASSSLQEAQYF
-	TRBV5-1	TRBD1	TRBJ1-4	TGCGCCAGCGCCGGGACAGATAATGAAAAACTGTTTTTT	CASAGTDNEKLFF
-	TRBV19	-	TRBJ2-3	TGTGCCAGTAGTAAGCTCCGGCAGGGAAGCACAGATACGCAGTATTTT	CASSKLRQGSTDTQYF
-	TRBV30	-	TRBJ1-3	TGTGCCTGGAGTGCCTTTTCGGGGCTTGGAAACACCATATATTTT	CAWSAFSGLGNTIYF
once	TRBV10-2	TRBD1	TRBJ1-1	TGCGCCAGCAACGACAGGGGGCGGATGAACACTGAAGCTTTCTTT	CASNDRGRMNTEAFF
once	TRBV30	TRBD1	TRBJ1-5	TGTGCCTGGAGTTCGGACAGGGGGCAAAGGATTTGGCCCCAGCATTTT	CAWSSDRGQRIWPQHF
-	TRBV10-2	TRBD1	TRBJ1-1	TGCGCCAGCAGTCAACAGGGGGTCGGGGGAGCTTTCTTT	CASSQQGVGGAFF
-	TRBV7-9	TRBD1	TRBJ1-5	TGTGCCAGCAGCCGGGACAGTCATAGCAATCAGCCCCAGCATTTT	CASSRDSHSNQPQHF
-	TRBV30	-	TRBJ1-1	TGTGCCTGGAATCCGGGACAAGTGAACACTGAAGCTTTCTTT	CAWNPGQVNTEAFF